Presented here are 19 T cell receptor beta chains from one specimen sequenced in a study of cytomegalovirus exposure and HLA in healthy donors. The PCR was carried out with 60 Vbeta primers and 13 Jbeta primers. TCRdb's copy holds only in-frame clones and misses some; the assay was immunoSEQ multiplex PCR. The sample consists of 120,000 to 150,000 clones, more than 60% of them appearing once. The material sequenced was PBMCs. Receptors originate from a female donor in good health and CMV-seronegative.

This sequence joins TRBV5-1 and TRBJ1-4, with D possibly matching TRBD1 (5 bases). The CDR3 runs to 16 residues. Trimming took off 4 bases at V and 0 bases at J, with 13 bases between the two ends. The germline CDR1 and CDR2 sequences are SGHRS and YFSETQ. The CDR3 nucleotides are TGCGCCAGCAGCACCTGGACACAACCAACTAATGAAAAACTGTTTTTT. This codes for CASSTWTQPTNEKLFF.

The gene calls are TRBV11-3 and TRBJ1-1, with a tentative D call TRBD1 (5 bases). V lost 0 bases to trimming and J lost 5 bases, with 10 bases between them. CDR1 and CDR2 from the germline V gene are SGHNT and YENEEA. The CDR3 has 14 amino acids. CDR3 DNA: TGTGCCAGCAGCTTAGAATGGGGGGGGACTGAAGCTTTCTTT. Protein product: CASSLEWGGTEAFF.

The chain is built from TRBV19 and TRBJ2-1; 16 bases are a match to TRBD2. The CDR3 loop spans 17 amino acids. J was trimmed by 2 bases and V by 5 bases; bases with no gene match: 3. CDR1 and CDR2 (germline): LNHDA, SQIVND (reference sequence). The CDR3 here is CASSPGTSGRAYNEQFF. CDR3 DNA: TGTGCCAGTAGTCCCGGGACTAGCGGGAGGGCCTACAATGAGCAGTTCTTC. The complete variable domain, with remaining parts taken from reference TRBV19 and TRBJ2-1, reads DGGITQSPKYLFRKEGQNVTLSCEQNLNHDAMYWYRQDPGQGLRLIYYSQIVNDFQKGDIAEGYSVSREKKESFPLTVTSAQKNPTAFYLCASSPGTSGRAYNEQFFGPGTRLTVL.

The rearrangement links TRBV4-1 to TRBJ2-3; D is perhaps TRBD1 (6 bases). The V end lost 6 bases, the J end lost 0 bases, and 13 bases lay between the germline ends. This CDR3 is 15 amino acids long. Germline V lookup: CDR1 MGHRA, CDR2 YSYEKL. CDR3 loop: CASSSAGGSTDTQYF. The CDR3 bases are TGCGCCAGCAGTTCGGCTGGGGGCAGCACAGATACGCAGTATTTT.

The V call is TRBV18, the J call TRBJ1-1; TRBD1 is a possible D gene (5 bases). Between the trimmed V and J ends, which lost 3 bases and 10 bases, there was a span of 15 bases. This CDR3 spans 13 amino acids. Looked up from germline, CDR1 is KGHSH and CDR2 is LQKENI. This chain's CDR3 is CASSPTDKVTAFF. The CDR3 nucleotides read TGTGCCAGCTCACCGACAGATAAAGTAACAGCTTTCTTT.

J is TRBJ2-7 and V is TRBV4-1; TRBD1 matches at 8 bases. The germline V gene encodes CDR1 MGHRA and CDR2 YSYEKL. Unmatched junction bases numbered 13, after V lost 2 bases and J lost 1 base. The CDR3 has 18 amino acids. In DNA form, the CDR3 reads TGCGCCAGCAGCCAAAAAGGGGGAGGACAGGGAGCTTCCTACGAGCAGTACTTC. It codes for CASSQKGGGQGASYEQYF.

The genes are TRBV9 and TRBJ1-1, with D hard to call. The V gene lost 0 bases and the J gene lost 1 base, with 7 bases spanning the gap. CDR1 SGDLS and CDR2 YYNGEE come from the germline V gene. The length of the CDR3 is 14 residues. CDR3 nucleotide sequence: TGTGCCAGCAGCGTAGCTACCCAGAACACTGAAGCTTTCTTT. It encodes CASSVATQNTEAFF.

This chain joins TRBV10-3 and TRBJ1-1; 7 nucleotides match TRBD1. In germline, CDR1 is ENHRY, CDR2 SYGVKD. J was trimmed by 10 bases and V by 8 bases; bases with no gene match: 10. The CDR3 consists of 12 residues. The DNA of the CDR3 is TGTGCCATCGGGGGACAGCCGAGGTCAGCTTTCTTT. Translated, it gives CAIGGQPRSAFF.

J is TRBJ2-2 and V is TRBV7-3, with 7 nucleotides matching TRBD1. V trimming: 1 base; J trimming: 6 bases; junction bases outside the gene matches: 2. Germline-derived CDR1 and CDR2 are SGHTA and FQGTGA. The CDR3 totals 14 residues. As DNA, the CDR3 is TGTGCCAGCAGCTTAATGCAGGGGGCCGGGGAGCTGTTTTTT. Translation: CASSLMQGAGELFF.

This chain uses TRBV19 with TRBJ2-5, with D possibly matching TRBD1 (6 bases). The CDR3 sequence is 16 residues long. V dropped 4 bases and J dropped 2 bases, with 17 bases sitting between them. In germline, CDR1 is LNHDA, CDR2 SQIVND (reference sequence). The CDR3 DNA is TGTGCCAGTAGTAAGGGGACACCACTTGGGCAAGAGACCCAGTACTTC. Translating it yields CASSKGTPLGQETQYF.

The chain joins TRBV5-1 to TRBJ1-2, with TRBD1 identical over 11 bases. Germline-derived CDR1 and CDR2 are SGHRS and YFSETQ. There are 15 residues in the CDR3. The ends lost 7 bases at V and 4 bases at J; junction bases unmatched: 9. The DNA of the CDR3 is TGCGCCAGCGCTGCCGGGACAGGGGGGTTCTATGGCTACACCTTC. As protein: CASAAGTGGFYGYTF. Using reference TRBV5-1 and TRBJ1-2 for the parts outside the CDR3, the full variable domain is KAGVTQTPRYLIKTRGQQVTLSCSPISGHRSVSWYQQTPGQGLQFLFEYFSETQRNKGNFPGRFSGRQFSNSRSEMNVSTLELGDSALYLCASAAGTGGFYGYTFGSGTRLTVV.

The genes are TRBV28 and TRBJ1-4, with a possible D match to TRBD1 (5 bases). From germline, CDR1 is MDHEN and CDR2 SYDVKM. The CDR3 is 13 residues long. V lost 3 bases and J lost 10, with 12 bases in between. This chain's CDR3 is CASSFGVGGKLFF. In nucleotides, the CDR3 is TGTGCCAGCAGTTTCGGGGTGGGGGGAAAACTGTTTTTT. The full variable domain, with the rest looked up from reference TRBV28 and TRBJ1-4, is DVKVTQSSRYLVKRTGEKVFLECVQDMDHENMFWYRQDPGLGLRLIYFSYDVKMKEKGDIPEGYSVSREKKERFSLILESASTNQTSMYLCASSFGVGGKLFFGSGTQLSVL.

This clone occurred a few times. This chain joins TRBV25-1 and TRBJ1-2, with D possibly being TRBD1 (5 bases). The CDR3 loop spans 17 amino acids. V shed 4 bases and J shed 5 bases, with 23 bases lying between them. Germline CDR1 is MGHDK and CDR2 is SYGVNS. CDR3 nucleotide sequence: TGTGCCAGCAGTGGCCCCATGCACACATGGGGGGATTATGGCTACACCTTC. Protein sequence: CASSGPMHTWGDYGYTF.

The rearrangement joins TRBV19 to TRBJ2-3; 9 bases agree with TRBD2. CDR3 length: 16 amino acids. The V gene end was trimmed by 5 bases and the J gene end by 2 bases; junction bases not matched to a gene: 8. The germline gives CDR1 LNHDA, CDR2 SQIVND (reference sequence). The CDR3 nucleotides read TGTGCCAGTAGTCGCGGCAGCGGGGGGATCACAGATACGCAGTATTTT. As protein: CASSRGSGGITDTQYF.

V gene TRBV5-1 combines with J gene TRBJ1-1, with D possibly being TRBD1 (5 bases). Looked up from germline, CDR1 is SGHRS and CDR2 is YFSETQ. The CDR3 length is 11 residues. The V end was cut by 3 bases, the J end by 11 bases, with 11 bases between. DNA for the CDR3: TGCGCCAGCAGCTGGGGGGGTTGGGCTTTCTTT. Protein product: CASSWGGWAFF.

J is TRBJ2-5 and V is TRBV9; the D gene is possibly TRBD2 (6 bases). Germline lookup yields CDR1 SGDLS and CDR2 YYNGEE. V was trimmed by 4 bases and J by 2 bases, leaving 12 bases between them. This CDR3 has 14 amino acids. CDR3 amino acids: CASSPGGYQETQYF. The CDR3, as DNA: TGTGCCAGCAGCCCCGGAGGGTATCAAGAGACCCAGTACTTC.

This chain joins TRBV13 and TRBJ1-3, with D uncertain. V lost 3 bases and J lost 0, with 9 bases in between. Germline V gene sequence: CDR1 PRHDT, CDR2 FYEKMQ (reference sequence). The CDR3 totals 15 residues. CDR3 sequence: CASSFYGSSGNTIYF. For the CDR3, the DNA is TGTGCCAGCAGCTTTTACGGTAGCTCTGGAAACACCATATATTTT.

Concerning this clone: One junction end disagrees with the germline gene, perhaps due to a read error. This chain connects TRBV7-7 to TRBJ2-1; 7 nucleotides agree with TRBD2. This CDR3 region has 17 residues. In germline, CDR1 is SSHAT, CDR2 FNYEAQ (reference sequence). The CDR3 is CASSQGLSSGFPNEQFF. The CDR3 DNA follows: TGTGCTAGCAGCCAGGGACTTTCTAGCGGATTCCCCAATGAGCAGTTCTTC. The full variable domain, in which reference TRBV7-7 and TRBJ2-1 provide the parts outside the CDR3, is GAGVSQSPRYKVTKRGQDVTLRCDPISSHATLYWYQQALGQGPEFLTYFNYEAQPDKSGLPSDRFSAERPEGSISTLTIQRTEQRDSAMYRCASSQGLSSGFPNEQFFGPGTRLTVL.

This chain links TRBV9 with TRBJ2-2; 10 bases are shared with TRBD2. J lost 6 bases, V lost 4 bases, and 12 bases had no gene match. This CDR3 spans 17 amino acids. Germline V gives CDR1 SGDLS, CDR2 YYNGEE. In DNA, the CDR3 is TGTGCCAGCAGCCCCCGGTCCCTAGCGGGAGTACCCGGGGAGCTGTTTTTT. Its translation: CASSPRSLAGVPGELFF.